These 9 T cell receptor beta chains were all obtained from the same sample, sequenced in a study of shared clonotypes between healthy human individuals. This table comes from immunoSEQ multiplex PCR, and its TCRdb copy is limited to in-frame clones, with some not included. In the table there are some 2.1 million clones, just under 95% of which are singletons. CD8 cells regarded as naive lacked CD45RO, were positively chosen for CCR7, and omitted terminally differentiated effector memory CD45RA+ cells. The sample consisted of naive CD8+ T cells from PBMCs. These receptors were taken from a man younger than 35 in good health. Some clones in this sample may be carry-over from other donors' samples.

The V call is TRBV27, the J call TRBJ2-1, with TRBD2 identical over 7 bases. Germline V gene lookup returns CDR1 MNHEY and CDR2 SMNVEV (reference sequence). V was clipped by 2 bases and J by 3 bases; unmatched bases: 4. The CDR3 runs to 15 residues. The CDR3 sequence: CASSLQGLFYNEQFF. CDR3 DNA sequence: TGTGCCAGCAGTTTACAGGGACTATTCTACAATGAGCAGTTCTTC.

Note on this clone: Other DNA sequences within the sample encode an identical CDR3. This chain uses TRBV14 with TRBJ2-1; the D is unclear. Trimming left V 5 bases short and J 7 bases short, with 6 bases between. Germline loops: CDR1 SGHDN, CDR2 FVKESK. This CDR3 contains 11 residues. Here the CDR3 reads CASSSGNEQFF. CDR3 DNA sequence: TGTGCCAGCAGCAGTGGGAATGAGCAGTTCTTC.

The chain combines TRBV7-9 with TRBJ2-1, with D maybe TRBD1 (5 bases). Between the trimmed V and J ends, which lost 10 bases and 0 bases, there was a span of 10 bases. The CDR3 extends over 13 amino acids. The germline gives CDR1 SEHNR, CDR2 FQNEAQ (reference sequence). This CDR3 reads CATTDSSYNEQFF. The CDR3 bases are TGTGCCACGACAGATAGCTCCTACAATGAGCAGTTCTTC.

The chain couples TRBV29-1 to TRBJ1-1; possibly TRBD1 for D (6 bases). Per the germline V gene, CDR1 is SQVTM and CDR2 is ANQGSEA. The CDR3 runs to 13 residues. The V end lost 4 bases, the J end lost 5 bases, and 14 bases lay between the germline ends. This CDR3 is CSVAEGVRTEAFF. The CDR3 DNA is TGCAGCGTTGCGGAGGGGGTCAGAACTGAAGCTTTCTTT.

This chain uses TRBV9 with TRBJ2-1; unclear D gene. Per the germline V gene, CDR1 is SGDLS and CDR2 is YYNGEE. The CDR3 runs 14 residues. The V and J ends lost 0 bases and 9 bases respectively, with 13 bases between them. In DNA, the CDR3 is TGTGCCAGCAGCGTAGGAGATATGGCCCCTGAGCAGTTCTTC. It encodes CASSVGDMAPEQFF.

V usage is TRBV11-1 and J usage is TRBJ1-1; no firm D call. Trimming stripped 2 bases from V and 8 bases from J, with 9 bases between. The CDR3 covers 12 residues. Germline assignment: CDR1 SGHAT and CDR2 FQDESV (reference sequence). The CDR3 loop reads CASSLFSEEAFF. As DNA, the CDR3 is TGTGCCAGCAGCTTATTTTCAGAAGAAGCTTTCTTT.

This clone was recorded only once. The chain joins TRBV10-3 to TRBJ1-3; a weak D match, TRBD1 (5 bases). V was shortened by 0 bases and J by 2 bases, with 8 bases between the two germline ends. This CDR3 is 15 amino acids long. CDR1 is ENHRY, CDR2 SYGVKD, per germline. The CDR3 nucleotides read TGTGCCATCAGTGAGTCGAAAGGGGCTGGAAACACCATATATTTT. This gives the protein CAISESKGAGNTIYF.

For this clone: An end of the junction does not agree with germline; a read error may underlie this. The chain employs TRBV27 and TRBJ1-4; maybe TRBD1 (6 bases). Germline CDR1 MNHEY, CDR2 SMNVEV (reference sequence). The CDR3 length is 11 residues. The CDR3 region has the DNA TGCGACGGGGGGCGGAGAGAAAAACTGTTTTTT. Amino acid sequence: CDGGRREKLFF.

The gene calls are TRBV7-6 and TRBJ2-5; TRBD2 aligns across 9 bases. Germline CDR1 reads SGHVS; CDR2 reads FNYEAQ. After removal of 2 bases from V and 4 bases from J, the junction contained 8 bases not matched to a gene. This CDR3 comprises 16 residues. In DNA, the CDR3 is TGTGCCAGCAGCTTACGGGATAGCGGGAGAGGAGAGACCCAGTACTTC. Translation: CASSLRDSGRGETQYF.